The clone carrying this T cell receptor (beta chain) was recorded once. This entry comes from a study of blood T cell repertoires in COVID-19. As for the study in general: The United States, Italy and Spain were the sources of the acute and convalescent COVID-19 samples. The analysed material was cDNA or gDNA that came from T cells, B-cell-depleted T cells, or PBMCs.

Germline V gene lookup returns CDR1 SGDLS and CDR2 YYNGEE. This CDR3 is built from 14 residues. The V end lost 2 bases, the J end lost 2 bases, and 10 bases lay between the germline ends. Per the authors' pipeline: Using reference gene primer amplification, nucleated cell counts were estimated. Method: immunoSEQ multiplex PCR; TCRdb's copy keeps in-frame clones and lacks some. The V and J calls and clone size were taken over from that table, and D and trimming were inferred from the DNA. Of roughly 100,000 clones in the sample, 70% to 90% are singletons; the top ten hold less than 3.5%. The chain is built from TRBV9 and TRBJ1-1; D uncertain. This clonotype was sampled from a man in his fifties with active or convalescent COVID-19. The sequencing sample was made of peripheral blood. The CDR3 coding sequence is TGTGCCAGCAGCGTGCGGGTCTCAAACACTGAAGCTTTCTTT. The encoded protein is CASSVRVSNTEAFF.